The present T cell receptor (beta chain) was sequenced within a study of blood T cell repertoires in COVID-19. Which cohort a participant joined came from the clinical history participants gave. The recovered donors of Cohort 3 showed two negative PCRs, clearance, or symptom resolution. The CDR3 sequence is 14 residues long. Deletions cut 5 bases from V and 5 bases from J, with 14 bases between. Per the germline V gene, CDR1 is SGHTA and CDR2 is FQGTGA. Libraries were prepared by immunoSEQ multiplex PCR; TCRdb keeps only in-frame clonotypes and omits some of them. The sample has around 330,000 clones; roughly nine tenths are singletons.

The specimen sequenced was PBMCs or T cells enriched from blood (not recorded which). This chain links TRBV7-3 with TRBJ2-3; D might be TRBD1 (6 bases). The clonotype originates from a man in his 60s who had recovered from COVID-19. For the CDR3, the DNA is TGTGCCAGCAGCCCAGGGGACCCCGGAGATACGCAGTATTTT. Protein sequence: CASSPGDPGDTQYF.